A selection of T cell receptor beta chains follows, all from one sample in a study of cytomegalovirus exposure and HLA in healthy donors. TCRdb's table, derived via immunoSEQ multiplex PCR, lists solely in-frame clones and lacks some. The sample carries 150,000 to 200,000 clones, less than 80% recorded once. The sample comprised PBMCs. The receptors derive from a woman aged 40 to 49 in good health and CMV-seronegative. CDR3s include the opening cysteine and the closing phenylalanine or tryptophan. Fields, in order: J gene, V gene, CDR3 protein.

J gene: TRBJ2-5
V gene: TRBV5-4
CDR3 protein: CASSPQRGGQETQYF

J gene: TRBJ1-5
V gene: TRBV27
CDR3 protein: CASSLRSGTGGSAQHF

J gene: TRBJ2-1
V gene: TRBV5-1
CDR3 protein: CASSLGGALTYNEQFF

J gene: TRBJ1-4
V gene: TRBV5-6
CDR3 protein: CASSRGGKAQGEKLFF

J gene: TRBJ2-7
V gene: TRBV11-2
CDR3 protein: CASSSGLAGNYEQYF

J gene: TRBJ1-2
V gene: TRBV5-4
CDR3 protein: CASSLETHRGYTF

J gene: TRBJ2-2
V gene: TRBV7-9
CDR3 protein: CASSPRRAANTGELFF

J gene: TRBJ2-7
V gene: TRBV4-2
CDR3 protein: CASSREVARGYSSYEQYF

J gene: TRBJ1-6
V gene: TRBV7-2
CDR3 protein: CASSFGRTGTRNSPLHF

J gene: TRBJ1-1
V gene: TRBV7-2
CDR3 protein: CASSSQGNTEAFF

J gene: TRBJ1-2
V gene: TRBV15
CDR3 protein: CATSGNRGRVGYGYTF

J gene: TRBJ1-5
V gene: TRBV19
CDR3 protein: CASSMSQSNQPQHF

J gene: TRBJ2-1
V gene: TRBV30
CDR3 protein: CAWSAYEGWDEQFF

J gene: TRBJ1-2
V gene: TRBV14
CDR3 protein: CASSRGLDGYTF

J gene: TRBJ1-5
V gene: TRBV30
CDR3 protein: CAWGTAINQPQHF

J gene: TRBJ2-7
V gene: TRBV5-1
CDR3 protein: CASSPDRGGSYEQYF

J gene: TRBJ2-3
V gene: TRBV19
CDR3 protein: CASSIPGGAPSTDTQYF

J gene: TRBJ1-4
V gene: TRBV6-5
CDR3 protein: CASSRLTTNEKLFF

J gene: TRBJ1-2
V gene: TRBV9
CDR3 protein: CASSAHEDSYGYTF

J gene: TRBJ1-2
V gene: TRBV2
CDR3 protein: CATQITRGLEGYTF

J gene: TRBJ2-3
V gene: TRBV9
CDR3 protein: CASSVGIFARDARTDTQYF